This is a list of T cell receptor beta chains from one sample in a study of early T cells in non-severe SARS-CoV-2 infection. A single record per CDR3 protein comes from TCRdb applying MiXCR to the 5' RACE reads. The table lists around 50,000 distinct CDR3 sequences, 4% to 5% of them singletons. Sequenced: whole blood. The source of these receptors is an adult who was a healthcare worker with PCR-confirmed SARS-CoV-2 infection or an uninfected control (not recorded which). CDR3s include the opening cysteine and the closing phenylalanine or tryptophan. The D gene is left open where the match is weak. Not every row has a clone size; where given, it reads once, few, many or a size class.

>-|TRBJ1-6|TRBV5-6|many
CASSLVGASSPLHF
TGTGCCAGCAGCTTGGTGGGGGCCAGTTCACCCCTCCACTTT
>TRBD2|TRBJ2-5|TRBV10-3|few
CASGTSGEETQYF
TGTGCCTCGGGGACTAGCGGTGAAGAGACCCAGTACTTC
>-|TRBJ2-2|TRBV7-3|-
CASSLMPTEELFF
TGTGCCAGCAGCTTAATGCCCACTGAGGAGCTGTTTTTT
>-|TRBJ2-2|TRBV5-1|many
CASSLDRFDGELFF
TGCGCCAGCAGCTTGGACAGGTTTGACGGGGAGCTGTTTTTT
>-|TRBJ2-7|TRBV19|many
CASSPGRPYEQYF
TGTGCCAGTAGTCCCGGACGGCCCTACGAGCAGTACTTC
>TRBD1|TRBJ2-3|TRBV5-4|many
CASSKGQESTDTQYF
TGTGCCAGCAGCAAGGGACAGGAAAGCACAGATACGCAGTATTTT
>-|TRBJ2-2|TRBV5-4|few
CASSLRGGLDTGELFF
TGTGCCAGCAGCTTAAGGGGGGGCTTGGACACCGGGGAGCTGTTTTTT
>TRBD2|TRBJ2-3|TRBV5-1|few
CASKNGLAGETDTQYF
TGCGCCAGCAAAAACGGACTAGCGGGAGAGACAGATACGCAGTATTTT
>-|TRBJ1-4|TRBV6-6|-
CASSYLAGEEKLFF
TGTGCCAGCAGTTATCTGGCGGGGGAGGAAAAACTGTTTTTT
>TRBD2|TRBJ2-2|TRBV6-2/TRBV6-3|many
CASSRTSGVATGELFF
TGTGCCAGCAGTCGGACTAGCGGAGTAGCCACCGGGGAGCTGTTTTTT
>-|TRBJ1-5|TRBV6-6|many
CASTPWPGSPQHF
TGTGCCAGCACTCCGTGGCCGGGGTCGCCCCAGCATTTT
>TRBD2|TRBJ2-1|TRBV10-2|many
CASSETSDYNEQFF
TGCGCCAGCAGTGAAACTAGCGACTACAATGAGCAGTTCTTC
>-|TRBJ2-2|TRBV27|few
CASTLQGFGGELFF
TGTGCCAGCACCTTACAGGGTTTCGGCGGGGAGCTGTTTTTT
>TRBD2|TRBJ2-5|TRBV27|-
CANSTLGGRELETQYF
TGTGCCAACAGTACCCTCGGGGGGAGGGAACTAGAGACCCAGTACTTC
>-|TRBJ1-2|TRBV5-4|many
CASSLVGYGYTF
TGTGCCAGCAGCTTGGTGGGGTATGGCTACACCTTC
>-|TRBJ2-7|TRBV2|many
CASSERGSTYEQYF
TGTGCCAGCAGTGAAAGGGGTAGTACTTACGAGCAGTACTTC
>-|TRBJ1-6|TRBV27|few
CASSFQGNSPLHF
TGTGCCAGCAGTTTCCAAGGGAATTCACCCCTCCACTTT
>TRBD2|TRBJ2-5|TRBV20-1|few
CSARDGTSDETQYF
TGCAGTGCTAGAGACGGGACTAGCGATGAGACCCAGTACTTC
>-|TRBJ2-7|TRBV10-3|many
CAISDPEGYEQYF
TGTGCCATCAGTGACCCCGAGGGGTACGAGCAGTACTTC
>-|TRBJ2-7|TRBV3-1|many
CASSQEATYEQYF
TGTGCCAGCAGCCAAGAAGCGACGTACGAGCAGTACTTC
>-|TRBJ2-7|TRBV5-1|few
CASSLRPASYEQYF
TGCGCCAGCAGCTTGAGGCCGGCCTCCTACGAGCAGTACTTC
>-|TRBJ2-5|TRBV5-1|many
CASSSQGQETQYF
TGCGCCAGCAGTTCACAGGGCCAAGAGACCCAGTACTTC
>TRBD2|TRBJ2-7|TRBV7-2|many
CASSYINLVPDGTTYEQYF
TGTGCCAGCAGCTATATAAACTTAGTCCCGGACGGGACTACCTACGAGCAGTACTTC
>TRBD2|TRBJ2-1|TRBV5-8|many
CASSPGTSGGNEQFF
TGTGCCAGCAGCCCCGGGACTAGCGGGGGTAATGAGCAGTTCTTC
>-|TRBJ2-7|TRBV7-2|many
CASSPDLLYEQYF
TGTGCCAGCAGCCCGGACTTACTCTACGAGCAGTACTTC
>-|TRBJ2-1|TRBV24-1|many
CATSDPWSGSDEQFF
TGTGCCACCAGTGACCCCTGGTCAGGGAGCGATGAGCAGTTCTTC
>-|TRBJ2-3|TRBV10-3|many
CAISVRVNTDTQYF
TGTGCCATCAGTGTAAGGGTGAACACAGATACGCAGTATTTT
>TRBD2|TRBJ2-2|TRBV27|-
CASSLAGGTGELFF
TGTGCCAGCAGTCTAGCGGGAGGTACCGGGGAGCTGTTTTTT
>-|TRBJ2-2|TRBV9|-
CASSGGLYTGELFF
TGTGCCAGCAGCGGGGGACTTTACACCGGGGAGCTGTTTTTT
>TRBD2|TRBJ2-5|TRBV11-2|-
CASSPTSAQETQYF
TGTGCCAGCAGCCCCACTAGCGCTCAAGAGACCCAGTACTTC
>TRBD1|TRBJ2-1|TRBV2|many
CASDPSGQNNEQFF
TGTGCCAGCGACCCCTCGGGACAGAACAATGAGCAGTTCTTC
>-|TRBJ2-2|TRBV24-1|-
CATSDLPGKPNTGELFF
TGTGCCACCAGTGATTTGCCGGGCAAGCCGAACACCGGGGAGCTGTTTTTT
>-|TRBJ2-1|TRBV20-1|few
CSAERLGPNEQFF
TGCAGTGCTGAAAGACTAGGGCCTAATGAGCAGTTCTTC
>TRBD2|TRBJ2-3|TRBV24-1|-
CATSGPHHGGGAADTQYF
TGTGCCACCAGTGGCCCCCACCACGGCGGGGGGGCCGCAGATACGCAGTATTTT
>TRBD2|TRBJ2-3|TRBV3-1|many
CASSIGTSATDTQYF
TGTGCCAGCAGCATCGGGACTAGCGCCACAGATACGCAGTATTTT
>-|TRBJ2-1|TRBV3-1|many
CASSQDQVGGEQFF
TGTGCCAGCAGCCAAGATCAAGTTGGCGGTGAGCAGTTCTTC
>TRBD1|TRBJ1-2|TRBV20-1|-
CSAHLGQANYGYTF
TGCAGTGCCCACCTGGGACAGGCTAACTATGGCTACACCTTC
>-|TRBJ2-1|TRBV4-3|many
CASSQDDPYNEQFF
TGCGCCAGCAGCCAAGATGACCCTTACAATGAGCAGTTCTTC
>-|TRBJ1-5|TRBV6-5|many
CASSLSPSNQPQHF
TGTGCCAGCAGTTTATCCCCTAGCAATCAGCCCCAGCATTTT
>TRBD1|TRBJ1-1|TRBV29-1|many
CSVGTGNTEAFF
TGCAGCGTTGGGACAGGGAACACTGAAGCTTTCTTT
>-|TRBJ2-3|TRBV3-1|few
CASSGRIGSTDTQYF
TGTGCCAGCAGTGGGCGCATCGGTAGCACAGATACGCAGTATTTT
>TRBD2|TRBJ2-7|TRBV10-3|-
CAISARGGSYEQYF
TGTGCCATCAGTGCACGGGGGGGTTCCTACGAGCAGTACTTC